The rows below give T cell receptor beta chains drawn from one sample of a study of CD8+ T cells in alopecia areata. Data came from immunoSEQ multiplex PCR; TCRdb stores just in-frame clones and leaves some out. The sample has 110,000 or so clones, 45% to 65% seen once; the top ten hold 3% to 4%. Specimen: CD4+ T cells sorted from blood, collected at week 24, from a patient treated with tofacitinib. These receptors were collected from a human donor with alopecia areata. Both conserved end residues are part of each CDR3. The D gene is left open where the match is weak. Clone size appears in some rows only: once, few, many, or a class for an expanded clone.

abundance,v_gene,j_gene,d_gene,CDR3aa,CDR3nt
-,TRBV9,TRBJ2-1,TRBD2,CASSPRTSGNEQFF,TGTGCCAGCAGCCCCCGGACTAGCGGTAATGAGCAGTTCTTC
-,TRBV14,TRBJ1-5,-,CASSPARPQHF,TGTGCCAGCAGCCCAGCTCGGCCCCAGCATTTT
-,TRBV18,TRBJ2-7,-,CASSLRLGEQYF,TGTGCCAGCTCACTCCGCCTGGGGGAGCAGTACTTC
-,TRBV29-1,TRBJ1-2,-,CSVEGGSGGYTF,TGCAGCGTTGAAGGAGGGTCTGGAGGCTACACCTTC
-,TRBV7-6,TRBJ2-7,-,CASSLAPGAYEQYF,TGTGCCAGCAGCTTAGCGCCGGGGGCCTACGAGCAGTACTTC
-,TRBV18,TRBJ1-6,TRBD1,CASSPQGTGDSPLHF,TGTGCCAGCTCACCACAAGGGACAGGGGATTCACCCCTCCACTTT
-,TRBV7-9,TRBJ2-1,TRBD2,CASSLTGEGYNEQFF,TGTGCCAGCAGCCTTACGGGGGAGGGCTACAATGAGCAGTTCTTC
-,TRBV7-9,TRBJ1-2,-,CASSLSGGGYGYTF,TGTGCCAGCAGCTTATCTGGGGGAGGCTATGGCTACACCTTC
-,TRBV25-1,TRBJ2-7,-,CASRQAYEQYF,TGTGCCAGCAGACAGGCCTACGAGCAGTACTTC
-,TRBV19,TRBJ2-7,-,CASKWDTSSYEQYF,TGTGCCAGTAAGTGGGACACGAGCTCCTACGAGCAGTACTTC
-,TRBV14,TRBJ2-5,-,CASSLSGGLMYQETQYF,TGTGCCAGCAGCCTTTCAGGAGGACTGATGTACCAAGAGACCCAGTACTTC
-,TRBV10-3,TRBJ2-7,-,CAISGDNSYEQYF,TGTGCCATCAGCGGGGACAATTCCTACGAGCAGTACTTC
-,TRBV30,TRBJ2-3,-,CAWEGMGRTDTQYF,TGTGCCTGGGAGGGGATGGGGCGCACAGATACGCAGTATTTT
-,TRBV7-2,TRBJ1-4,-,CASSLGATNEKLFF,TGTGCCAGCAGCTTAGGGGCAACTAATGAAAAACTGTTTTTT
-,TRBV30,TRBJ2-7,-,CAWGGHSYEQYF,TGTGCCTGGGGGGGACATTCCTACGAGCAGTACTTC
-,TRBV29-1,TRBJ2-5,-,CSVYDSQETQYF,TGCAGCGTTTACGACAGTCAAGAGACCCAGTACTTC
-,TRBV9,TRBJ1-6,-,CASSTGHRSNSPLHF,TGTGCCAGCAGCACGGGACATCGGTCAAATTCACCCCTCCACTTT
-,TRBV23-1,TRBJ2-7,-,CATDLRVYTYYEQYF,TGCGCCACCGATCTCCGGGTTTACACCTACTACGAGCAGTACTTC
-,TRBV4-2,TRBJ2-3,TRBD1,CASSLQWQGARDTQYF,TGTGCCAGCAGCCTTCAGTGGCAGGGGGCGCGGGATACGCAGTATTTT
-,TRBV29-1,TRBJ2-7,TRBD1,CSVALTGPSYEQYF,TGCAGCGTTGCCCTGACAGGGCCCTCCTACGAGCAGTACTTC
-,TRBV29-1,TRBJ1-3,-,CSAGGGSGNTIYF,TGCAGCGCCGGAGGGGGCTCTGGAAACACCATATATTTT
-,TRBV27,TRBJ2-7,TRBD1,CASSGTAKSPYEQYF,TGTGCCAGCAGTGGGACAGCCAAATCGCCCTACGAGCAGTACTTC
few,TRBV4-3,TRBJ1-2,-,CASSQDPDTTYGYTF,TGCGCCAGCAGCCAAGATCCGGACACAACATATGGCTACACCTTC
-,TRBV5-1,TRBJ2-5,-,CASSWGQGQETQYF,TGCGCCAGCAGCTGGGGTCAGGGGCAAGAGACCCAGTACTTC
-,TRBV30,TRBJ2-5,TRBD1,CAWRLGGGETQYF,TGTGCCTGGAGACTAGGGGGCGGAGAGACCCAGTACTTC
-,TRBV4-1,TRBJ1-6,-,CASSHLREGSPLHF,TGCGCCAGCAGCCATCTCAGGGAGGGTTCACCCCTCCACTTT
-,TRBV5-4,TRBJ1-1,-,CASSPLSGVNTEAFF,TGTGCCAGCAGCCCTCTGTCGGGCGTGAACACTGAAGCTTTCTTT
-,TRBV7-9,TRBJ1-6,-,CASSLTALNSPLHF,TGTGCCAGCAGCCTCACAGCCCTGAATTCACCCCTCCACTTT
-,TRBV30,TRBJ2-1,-,CAWRGYNEQFF,TGTGCCTGGAGAGGATACAATGAGCAGTTCTTC
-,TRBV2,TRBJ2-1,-,CASRDYNEQFF,TGTGCCAGCAGGGACTACAATGAGCAGTTCTTC
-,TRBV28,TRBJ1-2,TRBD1,CASSPPGQGGGGYTF,TGTGCCAGCAGCCCTCCCGGACAGGGCGGGGGTGGCTACACCTTC
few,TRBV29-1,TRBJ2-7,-,CSRRGLEQYF,TGCAGCAGGAGGGGTCTGGAGCAGTACTTC
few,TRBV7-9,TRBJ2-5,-,CASSLQETQYF,TGTGCCAGCAGCCTCCAAGAGACCCAGTACTTC
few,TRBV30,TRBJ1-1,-,CAWRWDGEAFF,TGTGCCTGGAGGTGGGACGGTGAAGCTTTCTTT
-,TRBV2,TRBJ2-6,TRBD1,CASSEDRAGGANVLTF,TGTGCCAGCAGTGAGGACAGGGCGGGTGGGGCCAACGTCCTGACTTTC
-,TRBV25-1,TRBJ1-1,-,CASQFGANTEAFF,TGTGCCAGCCAATTTGGCGCGAACACTGAAGCTTTCTTT
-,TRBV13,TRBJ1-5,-,CASSQGRVNQPQHF,TGTGCCAGCAGCCAAGGACGGGTCAATCAGCCCCAGCATTTT
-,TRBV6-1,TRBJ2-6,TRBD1,CASSERDRDLSGANVLTF,TGTGCCAGCAGTGAACGGGACAGGGACCTCTCTGGGGCCAACGTCCTGACTTTC
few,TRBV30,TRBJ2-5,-,CAWTGLETQYF,TGTGCCTGGACAGGGCTAGAGACCCAGTACTTC
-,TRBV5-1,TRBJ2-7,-,CASSLVARNDEQYF,TGCGCCAGCAGCTTGGTAGCTCGCAACGACGAGCAGTACTTC
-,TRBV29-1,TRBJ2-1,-,CSVTWGVLEQFF,TGCAGCGTTACATGGGGGGTTCTTGAGCAGTTCTTC
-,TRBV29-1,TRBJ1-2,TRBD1,CSVRTGRDYGYTF,TGCAGCGTTAGGACAGGGCGAGACTATGGCTACACCTTC
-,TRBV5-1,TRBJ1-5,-,CASSSDGNQPQHF,TGCGCCAGCAGCTCGGACGGGAATCAGCCCCAGCATTTT
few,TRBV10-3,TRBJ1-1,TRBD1,CAIRYRQGINTEAFF,TGTGCCATCAGATATAGACAGGGGATAAACACTGAAGCTTTCTTT
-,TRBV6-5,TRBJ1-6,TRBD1,CASSRQGANSPLHF,TGTGCCAGCAGCCGACAGGGGGCTAATTCACCCCTCCACTTT
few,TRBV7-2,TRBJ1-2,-,CASSLAQFGGYTF,TGTGCCAGCAGCTTAGCGCAGTTCGGTGGCTACACCTTC
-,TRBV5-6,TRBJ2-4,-,CASSLFGSGLAKNIQYF,TGTGCCAGCAGCTTGTTCGGGTCGGGGCTAGCCAAAAACATTCAGTACTTC
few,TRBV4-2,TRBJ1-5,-,CASSQDYNEAGHQPQHF,TGTGCCAGCAGCCAAGATTATAATGAGGCAGGGCATCAGCCCCAGCATTTT
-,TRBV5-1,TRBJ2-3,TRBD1,CASSQDRMAGDTQYF,TGCGCCAGCAGCCAGGACAGGATGGCGGGCGATACGCAGTATTTT
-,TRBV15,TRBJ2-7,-,CATSRDSDKYLYEQYF,TGTGCCACCAGCAGAGACTCGGACAAGTACTTATACGAGCAGTACTTC
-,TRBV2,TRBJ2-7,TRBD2,CASSVLANEQYF,TGTGCCAGCAGTGTACTAGCGAATGAGCAGTACTTC
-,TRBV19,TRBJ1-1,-,CASSILGMDTEAFF,TGTGCCAGTAGTATACTCGGGATGGACACTGAAGCTTTCTTT
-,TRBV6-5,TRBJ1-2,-,CASSLGQKRYGYTF,TGTGCCAGCAGCCTCGGACAGAAGAGGTATGGCTACACCTTC
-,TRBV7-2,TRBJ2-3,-,CASTLGYYTDTQYF,TGTGCCAGCACCCTAGGATACTACACAGATACGCAGTATTTT
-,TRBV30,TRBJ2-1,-,CAWSSNNEQFF,TGTGCCTGGAGTAGCAACAATGAGCAGTTCTTC
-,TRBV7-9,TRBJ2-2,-,CASSSGGELFF,TGTGCCAGCAGCTCGGGCGGGGAGCTGTTTTTT
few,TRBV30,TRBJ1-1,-,CAWSRSGGTEAFF,TGTGCCTGGAGTAGGTCCGGGGGGACTGAAGCTTTCTTT
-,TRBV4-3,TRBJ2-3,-,CASSPEGPPTDTQYF,TGCGCCAGCAGCCCAGAGGGTCCCCCCACAGATACGCAGTATTTT